This is a list of T cell receptor beta chains from one sample in a study of blood T cell repertoires in COVID-19. Method: immunoSEQ multiplex PCR; TCRdb's copy keeps in-frame clones and lacks some. The data hold some 200,000 clones, with about 80% observed a single time. Sequenced sample: PBMCs or T cells enriched from blood (not recorded which). The receptor set was obtained from a woman aged 40 to 55 with acute COVID-19. Each CDR3 is given with its conserved first and last residue. A D gene is named only where the DNA matches it firmly. Only part of the rows carry a size: once, few, many, or a class if the clone is expanded.

j_call v_call d_call clone_size cdr3_aa cdr3_nt
TRBJ1-6 TRBV27 TRBD1 once CASSPGTGGRSPLHF TGTGCCAGCAGTCCCGGGACAGGGGGCAGATCACCCCTCCACTTT
TRBJ1-6 TRBV27 TRBD1 . CASTLGQGWNSPLHF TGTGCCAGCACCCTAGGACAGGGATGGAATTCACCCCTCCACTTT
TRBJ2-5 TRBV4-2 TRBD2 . CASSLTSGGARETQYF TGTGCCAGCAGCCTGACTAGCGGGGGGGCACGAGAGACCCAGTACTTC
TRBJ2-1 TRBV27 TRBD1 . CASSAWDREDNEQFF TGTGCCAGCAGTGCCTGGGACAGGGAAGACAATGAGCAGTTCTTC
TRBJ2-3 TRBV27 TRBD2 . CASSLSPPSGRTSLSTDTQYF TGTGCCAGCAGTTTATCCCCCCCTAGCGGGAGGACCTCCTTATCCACAGATACGCAGTATTTT
TRBJ1-1 TRBV7-9 TRBD1 . CASSLGQGAVNTEAFF TGTGCCAGCAGCTTAGGACAGGGGGCTGTGAACACTGAAGCTTTCTTT
TRBJ1-4 TRBV24-1 TRBD1 . CATSERTGGEEKLFF TGTGCCACCAGTGAGAGGACAGGCGGCGAGGAAAAACTGTTTTTT
TRBJ1-2 TRBV3-1/TRBV3-2 TRBD1 . CASSHGLGQGVAYGYTF TGTGCCAGCAGCCATGGACTCGGACAGGGAGTCGCCTATGGCTACACCTTC
TRBJ1-4 TRBV6-5 . . CASSPWAGGKEKLFF TGTGCCAGCAGCCCCTGGGCAGGAGGAAAAGAAAAACTGTTTTTT
TRBJ1-1 TRBV11-3 TRBD1 . CASSLGQGKGNTEAFF TGTGCCAGCAGCTTAGGACAGGGCAAAGGGAACACTGAAGCTTTCTTT
TRBJ2-1 TRBV11-2 . . CASSLGAGGEQFF TGTGCCAGCAGCTTAGGAGCAGGTGGTGAGCAGTTCTTC
TRBJ2-7 TRBV27 TRBD2 . CASSLKGGSSYEQYF TGTGCCAGCAGTTTAAAAGGCGGGAGCTCCTACGAGCAGTACTTC
TRBJ2-3 TRBV4-2 TRBD2 . CASSQGLAGSTDTQYF TGTGCCAGCAGCCAAGGGCTAGCGGGGAGCACAGATACGCAGTATTTT
TRBJ1-6 TRBV6-5 . . CASSYSGRINSPLHF TGTGCCAGCAGTTACTCGGGGCGGATTAATTCACCCCTCCACTTT
TRBJ1-1 TRBV10-1 . . CASREMEAFF TGCGCCAGTAGAGAAATGGAAGCTTTCTTT
TRBJ2-3 TRBV5-8 . . CASRVERGSATDTQYF TGTGCCAGCAGGGTGGAACGGGGATCTGCCACAGATACGCAGTATTTT
TRBJ2-2 TRBV14 TRBD1 . CASSQRTGGTGELFF TGTGCCAGCAGTCAACGGACAGGGGGGACCGGGGAGCTGTTTTTT
TRBJ2-5 TRBV5-6 TRBD2 . CASSPSGGAIPETQYF TGTGCCAGCAGCCCTAGCGGGGGGGCAATTCCGGAGACCCAGTACTTC
TRBJ2-7 TRBV6-6 . . CASSSDSYSYEQYF TGTGCCAGCAGTTCGGACAGTTACTCCTACGAGCAGTACTTC
TRBJ1-4 TRBV7-6 TRBD1 few CASSVNRGRDEKLFF TGTGCCAGCAGCGTAAACAGGGGTCGGGATGAAAAACTGTTTTTT
TRBJ1-4 TRBV4-2 TRBD1 . CASSQGQGAGRLFF TGTGCCAGCAGCCAGGGACAGGGGGCCGGTCGACTGTTTTTT
TRBJ2-1 TRBV4-2 . . CASSQQTTLYNEQFF TGTGCCAGCAGCCAACAAACGACTTTGTACAATGAGCAGTTCTTC
TRBJ2-7 TRBV5-1 TRBD1 . CASSSTGAYEQYF TGCGCCAGCAGCTCCACAGGGGCCTACGAGCAGTACTTC
TRBJ2-5 TRBV28 TRBD2 . CASSRGVGTQYF TGTGCCAGCTCCCGGGGGGTAGGGACCCAGTACTTC
TRBJ1-1 TRBV27 TRBD1 . CASRQGLNTEAFF TGTGCCAGCCGACAGGGTTTAAACACTGAAGCTTTCTTT
TRBJ2-7 TRBV6-5 TRBD1 . CATRQTGADEQYF TGTGCCACAAGACAGACAGGGGCAGACGAGCAGTACTTC